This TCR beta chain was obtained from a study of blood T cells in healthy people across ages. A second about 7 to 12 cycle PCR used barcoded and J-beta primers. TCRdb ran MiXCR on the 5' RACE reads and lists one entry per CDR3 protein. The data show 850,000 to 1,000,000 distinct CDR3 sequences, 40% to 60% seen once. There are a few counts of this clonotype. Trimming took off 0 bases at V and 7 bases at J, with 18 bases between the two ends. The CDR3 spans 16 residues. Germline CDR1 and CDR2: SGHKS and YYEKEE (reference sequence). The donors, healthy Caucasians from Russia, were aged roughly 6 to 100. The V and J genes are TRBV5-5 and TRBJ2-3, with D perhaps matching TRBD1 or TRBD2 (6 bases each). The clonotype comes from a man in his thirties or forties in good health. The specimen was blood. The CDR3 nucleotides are TGTGCCAGCAGCTTGGAAGGGGGGACCCTCGGGAATACGCAGTATTTT. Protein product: CASSLEGGTLGNTQYF. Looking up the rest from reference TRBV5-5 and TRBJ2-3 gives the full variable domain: DAGVTQSPTHLIKTRGQQVTLRCSPISGHKSVSWYQQVLGQGPQFIFQYYEKEERGRGNFPDRFSARQFPNYSSELNVNALLLGDSALYLCASSLEGGTLGNTQYFGPGTRLTVL.